Each of the 13 T cell receptor beta chains below was sequenced from the same sample in a study of beta chain features in type 1 diabetes. Study-wide results and limits: Type 1 diabetes patients showed a moderate but significant shortening of TCRB CDR3s in all four CD4+ subsets.

The authors reverse transcribed all of the isolated RNA, so sequencing captured expressed TCRB transcripts. TCRdb keeps only in-frame clones here, not all; method: immunoSEQ multiplex PCR. The sample yields 300,000 or so clones, approximately 15% seen once. Antigens of these TCRs are unknown. Sequenced input: naive CD4+ T cells from blood. These TCRs come from a young woman with type 1 diabetes.

The V and J genes are TRBV5-1 and TRBJ1-5, with no clear D. The CDR3 has 17 residues. Germline V CDR1 and CDR2: SGHRS, YFSETQ. Trimming removed 3 bases from V and 0 bases from J, with 16 bases in between. CDR3 region: CASSSSGAPYSNQPQHF. The CDR3 DNA reads as TGCGCCAGCAGCTCCTCGGGAGCCCCTTATAGCAATCAGCCCCAGCATTTT.

This sequence joins TRBV11-2 and TRBJ2-1; 7 nucleotides line up with TRBD1. The CDR3 is 13 amino acids. With 5 bases clipped from V and 8 bases from J, the junction kept 6 bases outside the gene matches. The germline V gene encodes CDR1 SGHAT and CDR2 FQNNGV. The DNA of the CDR3 is TGTGCCAGCAGCCAGGGGGATAGGGATGAGCAGTTCTTC. Encoded protein: CASSQGDRDEQFF.

This clone turned up a few times. This chain connects TRBV4-1 to TRBJ2-1; 8 nucleotides align to TRBD2. V lost 0 bases to trimming and J lost 7 bases; unmatched junction nucleotides: 8. The CDR3 spans 16 residues. Germline CDR1 MGHRA, CDR2 YSYEKL. The CDR3 sequence is CASSQEGSGVGNEQFF. CDR3 DNA sequence: TGCGCCAGCAGCCAAGAGGGTAGCGGGGTGGGAAATGAGCAGTTCTTC.

The chain joins TRBV2 to TRBJ1-1; 8 bases fit TRBD1. Germline V lookup: CDR1 SNHLY, CDR2 FYNNEI. The length of the CDR3 is 12 residues. J was trimmed by 8 bases and V by 4 bases; bases with no gene match: 3. Written as DNA, the CDR3 is TGTGCCAGCAGTGCTCGGGACAGGGAAGCTTTCTTT. Protein product: CASSARDREAFF.

J is TRBJ1-2 and V is TRBV28, with D perhaps matching TRBD1 (6 bases). CDR1 is MDHEN, CDR2 SYDVKM, per germline. The CDR3 loop spans 15 amino acids. V lost 2 bases, J lost 7 bases, and 17 bases lay in between. CDR3 bases: TGTGCCAGCAGTTTAGGACAGTTCCTCTCACGTGGCTACACCTTC. Amino acid sequence: CASSLGQFLSRGYTF.

This clone came up a few times. The chain links TRBV18 to TRBJ1-1, with TRBD1 matching 7 bases. Unmatched junction bases numbered 10, after V lost 3 bases and J lost 3 bases. Germline CDR1 is KGHSH and CDR2 is LQKENI. CDR3 length equals 16 residues. CDR3 DNA: TGTGCCAGCTCACCCTCCTTGACAGGGTTGTACACTGAAGCTTTCTTT. Its protein product is CASSPSLTGLYTEAFF.

V is TRBV30 and J is TRBJ1-5; 9 positions agree with TRBD1. This CDR3 region has 14 residues. Looked up from germline, CDR1 is GTSNPN and CDR2 is SVGIG (reference sequence). V gave up 2 bases and J gave up 7 bases; unmatched junction bases: 6. CDR3 protein: CAWSSDRGYQPQHF. CDR3 sequence (DNA): TGTGCCTGGAGTTCGGACAGGGGTTACCAGCCCCAGCATTTT.

The V gene is TRBV27, the J gene TRBJ1-2, with a weak D call TRBD1 (6 bases). The CDR3 contains 14 residues. Trimming took off 1 base at V and 3 bases at J, with 9 bases between the two ends. Germline CDR1 and CDR2: MNHEY and SMNVEV (reference sequence). The CDR3 spells CASSLFGGHYGYTF. Here the CDR3 DNA reads TGTGCCAGCAGTTTATTTGGGGGCCACTATGGCTACACCTTC.

This clone was picked up a small number of times. The V gene is TRBV29-1, the J gene TRBJ2-7; 11 nucleotides agree with TRBD1. The CDR3 spans 12 residues. The germline gives CDR1 SQVTM, CDR2 ANQGSEA. The ends lost 4 bases at V and 6 bases at J; junction bases unmatched: 2. The CDR3 sequence is CSVGGQGVEQYF. CDR3 in DNA: TGCAGCGTTGGGGGACAGGGGGTCGAGCAGTACTTC.

This chain joins TRBV29-1 and TRBJ1-2, with D possibly matching TRBD1 (6 bases). The CDR3 is 16 residues long. Germline CDR1 reads SQVTM; CDR2 reads ANQGSEA. V was shortened by 4 bases and J by 4 bases, with 22 bases between the two germline ends. The CDR3 DNA follows: TGCAGCGTTGTCTATTCGGTGACAGGCGCCTCCTATGGCTACACCTTC. Translated, it gives CSVVYSVTGASYGYTF.

This clone turned up a few times. The DNA of the CDR3 is TGTGCCAGCAGCGGTAATTTAGGAGGGAGGACTAGCGGGACCTACAATGAGCAGTTCTTC. Its protein is CASSGNLGGRTSGTYNEQFF. The rearrangement joins TRBV9 to TRBJ2-1, with 12 bases aligning to TRBD2. The CDR3 totals 20 residues. Trimming at V came to 3 bases and at J to 2 bases, leaving 15 bases not matched to a gene. CDR1 SGDLS and CDR2 YYNGEE come from the germline V gene.

This chain links TRBV13 with TRBJ2-1, with TRBD1 identical over 9 bases. There are 15 residues in the CDR3. J was trimmed by 8 bases and V by 5 bases; bases with no gene match: 10. Germline lookup yields CDR1 PRHDT and CDR2 FYEKMQ (reference sequence). The CDR3: CASSERTGATHEQFF. CDR3 DNA sequence: TGTGCCAGCAGCGAAAGGACAGGGGCAACCCATGAGCAGTTCTTC.

This clone is a singleton in its sample. The CDR3 DNA follows: TGTGCCAGTAGTATAGGGACTAGCGGGACGAGCACCGGGGAGCTGTTTTTT. Encoded protein: CASSIGTSGTSTGELFF. The rearrangement links TRBV19 to TRBJ2-2, with 12 bases fitting TRBD2. CDR1 is LNHDA, CDR2 SQIVND, per germline (reference sequence). V shed 1 base, J shed 4 bases, and the junction held 4 bases outside the gene matches. The CDR3 sequence is 17 residues long.